This T cell receptor beta chain stems from a study of OX40 agonist ivuxolimab in advanced cancers. Study-level information: Enrolled patients in dose escalation had cancers that were hepatocellular carcinoma, melanoma, renal cell or head and neck cancer. Participants could have had prior anti-PD-1, anti-PD-L1 or anti-CTLA-4 therapy, and less than 45% had some.

As concerns this clone: Its matching antigen is unknown.

Method: immunoSEQ multiplex PCR; TCRdb's copy keeps in-frame clones and lacks some. This sample has some 30,000 clones, with approximately 88% found just once. The germline V and J ends were trimmed by 1 base and 0 bases, with 8 bases remaining between them. The V gene's germline CDR1 is MNHEY and CDR2 SMNVEV (reference sequence). CDR3 length equals 15 residues. General observations from the study: The specificity for antigen of the expanded peripheral T cells was not determined. Both blood CD4+ and CD8+ T cells showed clonal growth by week 6 at 0.1 to 3.0 mg/kg.

The chain uses TRBV27 and TRBJ2-3; D not resolved. The sequence derives from an adult with an advanced solid tumor such as melanoma, head and neck, liver or kidney cancer. The sample was CD4+ or CD8+ T cells sorted from blood, taken in a trial of the OX40 agonist ivuxolimab. The CDR3 loop reads CASSLWDPSTDTQYF. CDR3 DNA: TGTGCCAGCAGTTTATGGGATCCTAGCACAGATACGCAGTATTTT.